The T cell receptor beta chain under discussion was sequenced for a study of blood T cell repertoires in COVID-19. The V segment lost 5 bases and the J segment 0 bases; nucleotides outside the gene matches: 4. Germline CDR1 SGHTA, CDR2 FQGTGA. The CDR3 is 14 residues long. Clones were read by immunoSEQ multiplex PCR, and TCRdb kept only the in-frame ones, dropping some. The sample has 110,000 to 150,000 clones, around three quarters seen once. Only a few counts were recorded for this clone. The source material was peripheral blood. The V and J genes are TRBV7-3 and TRBJ2-7; TRBD1 matches 7 bases. The origin of this receptor is a man over 45 with active or convalescent COVID-19. The CDR3 coding sequence is TGTGCCAGCAGCCTGGACAGGAGCTCCTACGAGCAGTACTTC. Translation gives CASSLDRSSYEQYF.